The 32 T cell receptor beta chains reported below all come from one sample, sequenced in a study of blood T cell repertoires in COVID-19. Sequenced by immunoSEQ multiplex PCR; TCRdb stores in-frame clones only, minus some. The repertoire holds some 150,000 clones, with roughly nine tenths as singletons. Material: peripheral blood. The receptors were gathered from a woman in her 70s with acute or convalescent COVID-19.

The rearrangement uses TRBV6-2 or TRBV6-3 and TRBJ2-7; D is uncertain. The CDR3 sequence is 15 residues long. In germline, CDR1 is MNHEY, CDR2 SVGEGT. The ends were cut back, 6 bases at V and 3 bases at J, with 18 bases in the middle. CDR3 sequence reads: CASSRMNLQYYEQYF. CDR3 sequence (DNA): TGTGCCAGCAGCCGGATGAACCTACAGTACTACGAGCAGTACTTC.

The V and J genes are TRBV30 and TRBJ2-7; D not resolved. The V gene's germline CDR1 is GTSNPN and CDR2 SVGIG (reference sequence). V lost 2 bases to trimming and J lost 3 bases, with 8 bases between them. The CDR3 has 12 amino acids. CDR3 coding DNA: TGTGCCTGGAGTCTAGGAAACTACGAGCAGTACTTC. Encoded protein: CAWSLGNYEQYF.

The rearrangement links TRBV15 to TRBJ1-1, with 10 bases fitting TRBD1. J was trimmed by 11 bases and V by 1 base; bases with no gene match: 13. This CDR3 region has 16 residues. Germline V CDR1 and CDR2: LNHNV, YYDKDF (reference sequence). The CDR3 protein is CATSRGDRGSRPRAFF. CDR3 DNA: TGTGCCACCAGCAGAGGGGACAGGGGTTCCCGCCCTCGGGCTTTCTTT.

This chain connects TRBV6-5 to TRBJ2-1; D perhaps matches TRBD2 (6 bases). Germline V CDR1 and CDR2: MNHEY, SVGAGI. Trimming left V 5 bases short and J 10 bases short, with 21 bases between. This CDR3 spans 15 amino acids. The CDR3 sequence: CASSQLGGMGIEQFF. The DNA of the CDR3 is TGTGCCAGCAGTCAGTTGGGGGGTATGGGTATCGAGCAGTTCTTC.

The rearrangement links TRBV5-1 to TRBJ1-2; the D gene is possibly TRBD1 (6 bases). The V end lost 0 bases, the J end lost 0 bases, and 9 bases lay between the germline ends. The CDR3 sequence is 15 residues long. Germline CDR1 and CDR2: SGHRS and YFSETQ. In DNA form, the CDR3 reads TGCGCCAGCAGCTTGGACAGGGCAGCTAACTATGGCTACACCTTC. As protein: CASSLDRAANYGYTF.

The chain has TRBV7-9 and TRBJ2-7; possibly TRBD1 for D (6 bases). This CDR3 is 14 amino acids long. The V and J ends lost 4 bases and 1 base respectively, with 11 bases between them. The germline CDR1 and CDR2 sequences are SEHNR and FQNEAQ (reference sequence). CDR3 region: CASSYGQPSYEQYF. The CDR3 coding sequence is TGTGCCAGCAGCTACGGACAGCCGTCCTACGAGCAGTACTTC.

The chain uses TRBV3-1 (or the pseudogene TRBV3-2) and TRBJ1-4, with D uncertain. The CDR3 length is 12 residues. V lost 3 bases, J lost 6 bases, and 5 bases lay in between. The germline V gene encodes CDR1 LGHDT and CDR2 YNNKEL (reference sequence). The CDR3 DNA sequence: TGTGCCAGCAGCCAGACTCATGAAAAACTGTTTTTT. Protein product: CASSQTHEKLFF.

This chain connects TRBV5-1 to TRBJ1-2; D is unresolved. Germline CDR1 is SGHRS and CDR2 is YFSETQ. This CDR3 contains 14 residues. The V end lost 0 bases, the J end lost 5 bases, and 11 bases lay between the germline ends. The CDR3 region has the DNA TGCGCCAGCAGCTTGGACAGTTCTCGGTATGGCTACACCTTC. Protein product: CASSLDSSRYGYTF.

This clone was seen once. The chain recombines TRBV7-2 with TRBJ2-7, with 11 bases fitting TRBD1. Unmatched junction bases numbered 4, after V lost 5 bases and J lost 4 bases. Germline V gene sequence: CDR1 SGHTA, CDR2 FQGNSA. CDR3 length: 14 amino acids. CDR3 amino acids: CASSMDRGRYEQYF. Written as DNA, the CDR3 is TGTGCCAGCAGCATGGACAGGGGGCGATACGAGCAGTACTTC.

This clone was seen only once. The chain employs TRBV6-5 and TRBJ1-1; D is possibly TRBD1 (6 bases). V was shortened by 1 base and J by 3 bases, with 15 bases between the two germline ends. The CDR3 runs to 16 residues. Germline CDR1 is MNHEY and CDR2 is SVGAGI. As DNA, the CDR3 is TGTGCCAGCAGTTACTTGTCGGGGACACTCTACACTGAAGCTTTCTTT. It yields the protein CASSYLSGTLYTEAFF.

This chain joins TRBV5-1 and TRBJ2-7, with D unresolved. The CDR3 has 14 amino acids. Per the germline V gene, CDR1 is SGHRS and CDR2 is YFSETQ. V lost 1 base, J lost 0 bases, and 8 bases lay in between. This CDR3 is CASSLPESSYEQYF. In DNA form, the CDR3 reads TGCGCCAGCAGCTTGCCCGAGAGCTCCTACGAGCAGTACTTC.

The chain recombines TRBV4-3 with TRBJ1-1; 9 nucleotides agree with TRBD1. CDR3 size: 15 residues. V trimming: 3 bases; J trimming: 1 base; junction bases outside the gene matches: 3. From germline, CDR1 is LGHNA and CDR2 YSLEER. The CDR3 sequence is CASSHRQGGNTEAFF. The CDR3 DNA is TGCGCCAGCAGCCATCGACAGGGGGGGAACACTGAAGCTTTCTTT.

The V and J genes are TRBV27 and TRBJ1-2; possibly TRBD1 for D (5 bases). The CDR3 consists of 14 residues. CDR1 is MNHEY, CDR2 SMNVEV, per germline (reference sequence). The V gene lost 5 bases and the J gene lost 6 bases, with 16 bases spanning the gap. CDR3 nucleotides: TGTGCCAGCAGTCCCTGGGGGGTTCCCAATGGCTACACCTTC. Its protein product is CASSPWGVPNGYTF.

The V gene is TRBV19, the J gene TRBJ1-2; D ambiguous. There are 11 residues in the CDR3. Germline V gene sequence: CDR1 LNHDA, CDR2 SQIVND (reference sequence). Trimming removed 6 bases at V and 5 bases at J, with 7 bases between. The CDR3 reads CASRYGYGYTF. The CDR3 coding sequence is TGTGCCAGTAGATACGGTTATGGCTACACCTTC.

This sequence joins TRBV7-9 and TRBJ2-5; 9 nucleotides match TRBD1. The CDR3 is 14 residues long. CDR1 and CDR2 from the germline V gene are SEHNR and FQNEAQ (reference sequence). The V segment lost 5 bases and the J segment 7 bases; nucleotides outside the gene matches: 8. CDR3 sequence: CASSLRDREVTQYF. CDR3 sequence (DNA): TGTGCCAGCAGCCTCCGGGACAGGGAAGTGACCCAGTACTTC. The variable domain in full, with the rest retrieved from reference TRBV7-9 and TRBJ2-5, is DTGVSQNPRHKITKRGQNVTFRCDPISEHNRLYWYRQTLGQGPEFLTYFQNEAQLEKSRLLSDRFSAERPKGSFSTLEIQRTEQGDSAMYLCASSLRDREVTQYFGPGTRLLVL.

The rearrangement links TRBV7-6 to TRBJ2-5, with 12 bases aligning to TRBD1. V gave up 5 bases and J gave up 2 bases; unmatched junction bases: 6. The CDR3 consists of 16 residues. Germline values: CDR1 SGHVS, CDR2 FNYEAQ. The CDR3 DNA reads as TGTGCCAGCAGCCTCGGGACAGGGGGCCAACAAGAGACCCAGTACTTC. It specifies CASSLGTGGQQETQYF.

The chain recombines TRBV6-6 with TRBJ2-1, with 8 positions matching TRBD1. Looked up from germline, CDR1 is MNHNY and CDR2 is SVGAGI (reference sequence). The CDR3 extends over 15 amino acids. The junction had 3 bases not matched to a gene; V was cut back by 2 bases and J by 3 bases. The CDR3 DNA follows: TGTGCCAGCAGTTACACCGGACAGGGCTACAATGAGCAGTTCTTC. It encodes CASSYTGQGYNEQFF.

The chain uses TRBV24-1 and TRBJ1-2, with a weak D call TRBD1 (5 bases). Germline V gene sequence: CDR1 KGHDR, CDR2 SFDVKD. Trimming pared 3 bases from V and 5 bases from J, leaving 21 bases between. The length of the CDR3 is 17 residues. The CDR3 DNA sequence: TGTGCCACCAGTGATCGGTCCGGGGGGGAAGTGGGTTATGGCTACACCTTC. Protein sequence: CATSDRSGGEVGYGYTF.

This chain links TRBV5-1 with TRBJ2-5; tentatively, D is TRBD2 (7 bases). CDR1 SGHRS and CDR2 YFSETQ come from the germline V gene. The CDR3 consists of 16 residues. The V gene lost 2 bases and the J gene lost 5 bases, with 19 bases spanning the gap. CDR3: CASSFLQKGGAETQYF. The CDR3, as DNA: TGCGCCAGCAGCTTCCTTCAAAAGGGGGGGGCGGAGACCCAGTACTTC.

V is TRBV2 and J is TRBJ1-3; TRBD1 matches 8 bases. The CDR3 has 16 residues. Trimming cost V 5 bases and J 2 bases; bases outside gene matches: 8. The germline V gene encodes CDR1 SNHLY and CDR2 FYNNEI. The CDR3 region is CASSTLRTGTGNTIYF. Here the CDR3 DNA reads TGTGCCAGCAGTACTCTGCGGACAGGGACTGGAAACACCATATATTTT.

The chain's CDR3 is CASSLRSGGNQETQYF. The CDR3 region has the DNA TGTGCCAGCAGCCTACGTAGCGGGGGCAACCAAGAGACCCAGTACTTC. The V call is TRBV3-1 (or the pseudogene TRBV3-2), the J call TRBJ2-5; 9 bases line up with TRBD2. Germline V CDR1 and CDR2: LGHDT, YNNKEL (reference sequence). The CDR3 sequence is 16 residues long. Unmatched junction bases numbered 6, after V lost 4 bases and J lost 0 bases.

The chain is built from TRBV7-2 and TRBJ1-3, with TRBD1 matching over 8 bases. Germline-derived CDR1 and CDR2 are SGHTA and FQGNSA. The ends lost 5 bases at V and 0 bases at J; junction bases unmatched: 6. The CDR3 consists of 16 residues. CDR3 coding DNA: TGTGCCAGCAGCAGCGGAACAGGGGGCTCTGGAAACACCATATATTTT. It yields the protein CASSSGTGGSGNTIYF.

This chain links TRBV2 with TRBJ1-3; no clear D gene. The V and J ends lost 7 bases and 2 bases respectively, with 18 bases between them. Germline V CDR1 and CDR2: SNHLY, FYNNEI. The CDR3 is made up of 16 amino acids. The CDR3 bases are TGTGCCAGCATCTCATCAGGTCTAGCGGCTGGAAACACCATATATTTT. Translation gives CASISSGLAAGNTIYF.

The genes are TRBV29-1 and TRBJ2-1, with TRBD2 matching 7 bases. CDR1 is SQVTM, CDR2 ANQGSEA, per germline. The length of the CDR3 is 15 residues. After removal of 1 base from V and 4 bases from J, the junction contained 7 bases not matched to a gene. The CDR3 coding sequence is TGCAGCGTTGAAGCCGGACTAGTTAAGTACAATGAGCAGTTCTTC. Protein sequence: CSVEAGLVKYNEQFF.

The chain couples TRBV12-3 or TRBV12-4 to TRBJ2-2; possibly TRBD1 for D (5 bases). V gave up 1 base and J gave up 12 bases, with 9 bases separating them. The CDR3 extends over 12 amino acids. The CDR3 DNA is TGTGCCAGCAGTTTAGAACAGGTGAAGCTGTTTTTT. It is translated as CASSLEQVKLFF.

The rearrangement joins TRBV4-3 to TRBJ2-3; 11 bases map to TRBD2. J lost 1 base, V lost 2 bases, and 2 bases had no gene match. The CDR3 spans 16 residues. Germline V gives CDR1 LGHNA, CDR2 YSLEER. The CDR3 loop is CASSQILAGGTDTQYF. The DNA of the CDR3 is TGCGCCAGCAGCCAAATACTAGCGGGGGGCACAGATACGCAGTATTTT.

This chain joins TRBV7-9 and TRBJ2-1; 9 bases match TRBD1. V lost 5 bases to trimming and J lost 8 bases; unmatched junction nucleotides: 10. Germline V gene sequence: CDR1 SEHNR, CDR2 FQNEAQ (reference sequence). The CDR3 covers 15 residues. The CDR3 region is CASSHKDRGLDEQFF. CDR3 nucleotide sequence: TGTGCCAGCAGCCATAAGGACAGGGGATTGGATGAGCAGTTCTTC. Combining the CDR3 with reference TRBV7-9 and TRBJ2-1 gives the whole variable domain DTGVSQNPRHKITKRGQNVTFRCDPISEHNRLYWYRQTLGQGPEFLTYFQNEAQLEKSRLLSDRFSAERPKGSFSTLEIQRTEQGDSAMYLCASSHKDRGLDEQFFGPGTRLTVL.

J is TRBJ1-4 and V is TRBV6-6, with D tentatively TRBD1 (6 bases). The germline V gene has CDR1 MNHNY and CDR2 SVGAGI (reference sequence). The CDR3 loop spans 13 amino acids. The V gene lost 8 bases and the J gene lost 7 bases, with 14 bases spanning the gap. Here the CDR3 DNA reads TGTGCCAGCCGGACAGCCGGTGGTGAAAAACTGTTTTTT. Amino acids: CASRTAGGEKLFF.

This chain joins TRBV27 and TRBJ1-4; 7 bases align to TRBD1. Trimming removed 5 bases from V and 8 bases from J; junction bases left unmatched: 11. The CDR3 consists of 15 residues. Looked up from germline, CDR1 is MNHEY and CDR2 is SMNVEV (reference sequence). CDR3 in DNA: TGTGCCAGCAGTCCTGACAGGGTCTCGAAGGAAAAACTGTTTTTT. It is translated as CASSPDRVSKEKLFF.

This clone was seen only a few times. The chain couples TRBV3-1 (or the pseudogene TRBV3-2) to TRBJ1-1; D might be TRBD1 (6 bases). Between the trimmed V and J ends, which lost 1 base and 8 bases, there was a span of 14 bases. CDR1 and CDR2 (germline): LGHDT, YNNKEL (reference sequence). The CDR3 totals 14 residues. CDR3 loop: CASSQGTGGAEAFF. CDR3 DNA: TGTGCCAGCAGCCAAGGGACGGGGGGCGCGGAAGCTTTCTTT.

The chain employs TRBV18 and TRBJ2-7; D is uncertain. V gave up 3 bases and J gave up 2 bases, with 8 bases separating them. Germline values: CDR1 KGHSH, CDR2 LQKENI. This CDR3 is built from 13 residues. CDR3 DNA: TGTGCCAGCTCACCGCCGGTTACCTACGAGCAGTACTTC. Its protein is CASSPPVTYEQYF. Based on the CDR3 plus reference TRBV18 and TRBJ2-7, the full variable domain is NAGVMQNPRHLVRRRGQEARLRCSPMKGHSHVYWYRQLPEEGLKFMVYLQKENIIDESGMPKERFSAEFPKEGPSILRIQQVVRGDSAAYFCASSPPVTYEQYFGPGTRLTVT.

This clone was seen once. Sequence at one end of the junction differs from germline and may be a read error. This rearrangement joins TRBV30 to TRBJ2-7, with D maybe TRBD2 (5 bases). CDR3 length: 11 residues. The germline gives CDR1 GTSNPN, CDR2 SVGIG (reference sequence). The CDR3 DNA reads TGTGCCTGGAGTCTTAAGGTGGAGGTGCGTTTC. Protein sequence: CAWSLKVEVRF.